This T cell receptor (beta chain) came from a study of cytomegalovirus exposure and HLA in healthy donors. Study at large: When about 400 donors were genotyped, roughly 82% of them were found to fall in the Caucasian-associated ancestry cluster.

13 Jbeta primers and 60 Vbeta primers were used for the PCR. Assay used: immunoSEQ multiplex PCR; TCRdb lists only in-frame clones, some missing. Of 120,000 or so clones listed, around 86% are singletons. V lost 4 bases and J lost 7, with 14 bases in between. In germline, CDR1 is SGDLS, CDR2 YYNGEE. CDR3 size: 14 residues. The chain joins TRBV9 to TRBJ2-2; tentatively, D is TRBD2 (5 bases). The origin of this receptor is a woman in her 40s in good health and CMV-seronegative. Sequenced: PBMCs. In nucleotides, the CDR3 is TGTGCCAGCAGCCCTCAGGCTAGCTTCGGGGAGCTGTTTTTT. This gives the protein CASSPQASFGELFF.